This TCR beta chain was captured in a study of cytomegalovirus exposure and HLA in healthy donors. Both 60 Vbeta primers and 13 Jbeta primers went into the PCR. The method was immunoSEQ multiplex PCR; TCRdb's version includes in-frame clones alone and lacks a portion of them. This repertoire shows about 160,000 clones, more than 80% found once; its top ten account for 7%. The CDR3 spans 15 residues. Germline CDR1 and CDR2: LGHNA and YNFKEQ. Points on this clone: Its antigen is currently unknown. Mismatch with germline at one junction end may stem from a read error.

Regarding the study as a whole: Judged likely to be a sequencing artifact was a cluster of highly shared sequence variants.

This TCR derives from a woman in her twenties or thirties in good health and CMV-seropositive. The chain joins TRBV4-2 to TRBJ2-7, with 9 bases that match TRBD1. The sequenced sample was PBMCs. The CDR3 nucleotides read TGTGCCAGCAGCCAAGCAACCGGGACAGGGACAAGTTTGAACTTC. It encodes CASSQATGTGTSLNF.